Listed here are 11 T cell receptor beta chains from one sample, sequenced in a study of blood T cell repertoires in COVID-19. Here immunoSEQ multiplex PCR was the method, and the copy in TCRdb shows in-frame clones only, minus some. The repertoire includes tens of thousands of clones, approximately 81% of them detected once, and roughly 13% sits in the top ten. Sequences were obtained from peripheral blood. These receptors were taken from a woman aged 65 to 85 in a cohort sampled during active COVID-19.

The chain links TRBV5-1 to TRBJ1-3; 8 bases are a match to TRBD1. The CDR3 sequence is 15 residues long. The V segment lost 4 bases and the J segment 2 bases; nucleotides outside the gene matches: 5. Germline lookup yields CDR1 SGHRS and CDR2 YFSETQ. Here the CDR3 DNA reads TGCGCCAGCAGCGTCCAGGGGGCAACTGGAAACACCATATATTTT. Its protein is CASSVQGATGNTIYF.

The chain's CDR3 is CASSPGEARDEQYF. The CDR3 nucleotides read TGCGCCAGCAGCCCTGGGGAGGCCCGGGACGAGCAGTACTTC. The genes are TRBV5-1 and TRBJ2-7, with D perhaps TRBD2 (6 bases). The germline V gene has CDR1 SGHRS and CDR2 YFSETQ. V gave up 4 bases and J gave up 5 bases, with 16 bases separating them. The CDR3 totals 14 residues. The full variable domain, rest sourced from reference TRBV5-1 and TRBJ2-7, is KAGVTQTPRYLIKTRGQQVTLSCSPISGHRSVSWYQQTPGQGLQFLFEYFSETQRNKGNFPGRFSGRQFSNSRSEMNVSTLELGDSALYLCASSPGEARDEQYFGPGTRLTVT.

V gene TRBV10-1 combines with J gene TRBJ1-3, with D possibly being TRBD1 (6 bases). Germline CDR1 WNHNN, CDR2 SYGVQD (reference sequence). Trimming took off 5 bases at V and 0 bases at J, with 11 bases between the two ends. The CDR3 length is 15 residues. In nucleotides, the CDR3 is TGCGCCAGCAGTCTAGGACAGAGCTCTGGAAACACCATATATTTT. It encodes CASSLGQSSGNTIYF.

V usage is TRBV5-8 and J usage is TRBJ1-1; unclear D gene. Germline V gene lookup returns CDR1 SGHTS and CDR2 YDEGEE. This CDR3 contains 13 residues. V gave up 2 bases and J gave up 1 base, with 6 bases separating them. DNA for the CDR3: TGTGCCAGCAGCTTAACAAGGAACACTGAAGCTTTCTTT. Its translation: CASSLTRNTEAFF.

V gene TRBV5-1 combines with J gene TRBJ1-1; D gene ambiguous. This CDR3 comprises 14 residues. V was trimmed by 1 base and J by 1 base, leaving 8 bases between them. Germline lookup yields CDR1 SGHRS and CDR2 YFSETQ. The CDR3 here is CASSLSNSNTEAFF. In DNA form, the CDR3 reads TGCGCCAGCAGCTTGAGCAATTCGAACACTGAAGCTTTCTTT.

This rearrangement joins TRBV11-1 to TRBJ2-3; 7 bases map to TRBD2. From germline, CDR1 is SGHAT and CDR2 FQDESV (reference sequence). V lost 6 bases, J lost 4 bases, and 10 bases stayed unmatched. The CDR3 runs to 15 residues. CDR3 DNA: TGTGCCAGCAGGACGCGGGAGCTTGGCGCAGATACGCAGTATTTT. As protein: CASRTRELGADTQYF.

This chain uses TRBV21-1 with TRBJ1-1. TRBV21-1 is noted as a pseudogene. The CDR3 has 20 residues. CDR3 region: CASSKNSSGGPHAGNTEAFF. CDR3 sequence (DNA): TGTGCCAGCAGCAAAAATTCTAGCGGGGGTCCCCACGCGGGAAACACTGAAGCTTTCTTT.

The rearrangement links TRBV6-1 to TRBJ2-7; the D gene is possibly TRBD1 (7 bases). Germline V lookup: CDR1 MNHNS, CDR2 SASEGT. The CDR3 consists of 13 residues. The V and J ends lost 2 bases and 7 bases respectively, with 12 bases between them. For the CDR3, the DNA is TGTGCCAGCAGTGAATCGACAGGGAGGGAGCAGTACTTC. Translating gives CASSESTGREQYF.

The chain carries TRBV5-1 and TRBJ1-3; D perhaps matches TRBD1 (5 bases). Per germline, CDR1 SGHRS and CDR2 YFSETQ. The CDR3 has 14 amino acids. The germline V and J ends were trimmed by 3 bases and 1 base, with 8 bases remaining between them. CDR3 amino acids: CASSSEGSGNTIYF. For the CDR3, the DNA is TGCGCCAGCAGCTCGGAGGGGTCTGGAAACACCATATATTTT.

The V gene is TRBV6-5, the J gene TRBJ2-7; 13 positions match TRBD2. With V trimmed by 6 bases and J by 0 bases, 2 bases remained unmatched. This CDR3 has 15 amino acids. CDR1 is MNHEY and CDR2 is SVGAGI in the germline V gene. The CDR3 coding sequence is TGTGCCAGCAGGACTAGCGGGAGGAGCTCCTACGAGCAGTACTTC. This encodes CASRTSGRSSYEQYF.

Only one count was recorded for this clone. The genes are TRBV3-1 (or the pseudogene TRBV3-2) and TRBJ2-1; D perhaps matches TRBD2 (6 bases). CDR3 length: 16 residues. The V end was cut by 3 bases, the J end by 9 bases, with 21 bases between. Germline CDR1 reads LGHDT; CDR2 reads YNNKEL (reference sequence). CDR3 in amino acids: CASSHGFAPGGGEQFF. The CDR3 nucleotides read TGTGCCAGCAGCCATGGCTTTGCCCCCGGGGGAGGTGAGCAGTTCTTC.